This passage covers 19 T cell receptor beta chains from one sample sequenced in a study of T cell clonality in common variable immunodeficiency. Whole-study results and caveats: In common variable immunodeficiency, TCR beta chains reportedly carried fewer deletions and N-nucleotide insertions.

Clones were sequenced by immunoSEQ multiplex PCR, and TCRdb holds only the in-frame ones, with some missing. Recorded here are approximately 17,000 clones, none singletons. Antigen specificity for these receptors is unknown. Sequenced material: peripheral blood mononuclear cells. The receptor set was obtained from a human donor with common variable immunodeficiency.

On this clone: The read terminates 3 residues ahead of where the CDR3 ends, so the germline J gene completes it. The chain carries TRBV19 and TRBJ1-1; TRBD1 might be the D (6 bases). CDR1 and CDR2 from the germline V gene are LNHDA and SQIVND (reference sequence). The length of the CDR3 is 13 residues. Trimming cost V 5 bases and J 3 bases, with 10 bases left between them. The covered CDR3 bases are TGTGCCAGTAGTTCCAGGGGCTACACTGAA. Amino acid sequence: CASSSRGYTE. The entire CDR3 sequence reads CASSSRGYTEAFF.

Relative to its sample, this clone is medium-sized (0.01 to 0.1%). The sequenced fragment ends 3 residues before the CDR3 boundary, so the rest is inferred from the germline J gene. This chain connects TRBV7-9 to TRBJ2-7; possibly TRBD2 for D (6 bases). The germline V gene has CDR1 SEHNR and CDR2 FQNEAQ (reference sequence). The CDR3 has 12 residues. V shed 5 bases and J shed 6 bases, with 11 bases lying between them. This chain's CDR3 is CASSRGESEQYF. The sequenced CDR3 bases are TGTGCCAGCAGCCGCGGGGAAAGCGAG.

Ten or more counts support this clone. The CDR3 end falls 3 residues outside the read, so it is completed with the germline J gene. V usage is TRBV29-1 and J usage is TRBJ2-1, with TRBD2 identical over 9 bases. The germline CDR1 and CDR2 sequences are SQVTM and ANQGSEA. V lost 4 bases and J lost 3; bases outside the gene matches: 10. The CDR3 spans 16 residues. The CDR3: CSVGASGTRIYNEQFF. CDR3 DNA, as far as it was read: TGCAGCGTTGGGGCTAGCGGGACTCGAATCTACAATGAG.

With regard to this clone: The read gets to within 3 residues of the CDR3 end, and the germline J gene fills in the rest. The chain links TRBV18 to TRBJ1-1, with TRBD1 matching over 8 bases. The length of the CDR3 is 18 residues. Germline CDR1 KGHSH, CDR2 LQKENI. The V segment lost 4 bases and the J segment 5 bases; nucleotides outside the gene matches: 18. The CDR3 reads CASSLYGGSGQGGTEAFF. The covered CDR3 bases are TGTGCCAGCTCACTGTACGGGGGCTCTGGACAGGGAGGAACTGAA.

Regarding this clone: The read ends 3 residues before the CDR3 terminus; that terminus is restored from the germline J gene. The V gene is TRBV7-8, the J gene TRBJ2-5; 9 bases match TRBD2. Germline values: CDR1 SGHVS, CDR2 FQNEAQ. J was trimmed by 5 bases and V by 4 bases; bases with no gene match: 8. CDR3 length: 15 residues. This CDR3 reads CASSSSGTSWETQYF. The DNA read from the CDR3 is TGTGCCAGCAGCTCTTCCGGGACTAGCTGGGAGACC.

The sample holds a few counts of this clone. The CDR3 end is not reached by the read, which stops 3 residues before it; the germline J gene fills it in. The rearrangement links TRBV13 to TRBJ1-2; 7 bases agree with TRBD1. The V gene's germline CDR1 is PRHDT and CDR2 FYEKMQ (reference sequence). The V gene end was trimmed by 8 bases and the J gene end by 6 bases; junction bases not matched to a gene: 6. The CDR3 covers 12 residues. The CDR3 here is CASGEGADGYTF. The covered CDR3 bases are TGTGCCAGCGGGGAGGGGGCGGATGGC.

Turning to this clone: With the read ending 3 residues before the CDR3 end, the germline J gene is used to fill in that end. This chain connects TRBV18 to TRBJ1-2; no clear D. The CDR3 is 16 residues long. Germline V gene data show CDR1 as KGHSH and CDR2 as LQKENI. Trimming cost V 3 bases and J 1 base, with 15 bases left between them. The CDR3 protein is CASSPLASGSNYGYTF. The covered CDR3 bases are TGTGCCAGCTCACCTCTAGCCTCGGGAAGTAACTATGGC.

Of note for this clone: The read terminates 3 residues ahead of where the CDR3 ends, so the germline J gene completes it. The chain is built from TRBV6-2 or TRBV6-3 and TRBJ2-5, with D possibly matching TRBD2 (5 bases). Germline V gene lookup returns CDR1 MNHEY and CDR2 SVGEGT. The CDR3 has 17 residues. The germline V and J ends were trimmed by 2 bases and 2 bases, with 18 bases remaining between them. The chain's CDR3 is CASSYDPRTRDQETQYF. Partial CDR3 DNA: TGTGCCAGCAGTTACGACCCTCGTACTAGGGATCAAGAGACC.

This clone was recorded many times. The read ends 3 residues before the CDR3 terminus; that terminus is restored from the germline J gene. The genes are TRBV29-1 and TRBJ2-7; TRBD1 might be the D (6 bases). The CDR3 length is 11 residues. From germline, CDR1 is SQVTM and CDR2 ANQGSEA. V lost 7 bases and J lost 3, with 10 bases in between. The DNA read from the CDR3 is TGCAGCGCCATGGACAGCTACGAG. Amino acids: CSAMDSYE. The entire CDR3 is CSAMDSYEQYF.

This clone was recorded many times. The CDR3 loop is CASSPRQGAGETQYF. CDR3 DNA, as far as it was read: TGTGCCAGCAGTCCCAGACAGGGGGCAGGGGAGACC. The V and J genes are TRBV12-3 or TRBV12-4 and TRBJ2-5, with TRBD1 identical over 10 bases. The CDR3 is cut off 3 residues early in the read; its end comes from the germline J gene. This CDR3 spans 15 amino acids. The junction had 8 bases not matched to a gene; V was cut back by 5 bases and J by 5 bases.

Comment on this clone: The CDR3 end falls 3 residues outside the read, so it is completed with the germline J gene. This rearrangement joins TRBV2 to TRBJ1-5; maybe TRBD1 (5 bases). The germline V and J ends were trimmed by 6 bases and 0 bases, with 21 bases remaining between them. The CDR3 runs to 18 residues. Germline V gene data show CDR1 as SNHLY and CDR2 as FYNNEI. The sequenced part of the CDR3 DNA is TGTGCCAGCAGCTATCCGGGCCCCGGGGGGGGTAGCAATCAGCCC. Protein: CASSYPGPGGGSNQP. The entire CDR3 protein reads CASSYPGPGGGSNQPQHF.

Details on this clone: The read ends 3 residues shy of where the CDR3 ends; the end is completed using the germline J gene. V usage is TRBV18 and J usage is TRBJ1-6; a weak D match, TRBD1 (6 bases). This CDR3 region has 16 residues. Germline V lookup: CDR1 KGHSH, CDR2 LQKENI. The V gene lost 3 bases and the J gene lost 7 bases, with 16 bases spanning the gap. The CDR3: CASSPGKGDPNSPLHF. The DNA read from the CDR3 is TGTGCCAGCTCACCGGGGAAGGGGGACCCAAATTCACCC.

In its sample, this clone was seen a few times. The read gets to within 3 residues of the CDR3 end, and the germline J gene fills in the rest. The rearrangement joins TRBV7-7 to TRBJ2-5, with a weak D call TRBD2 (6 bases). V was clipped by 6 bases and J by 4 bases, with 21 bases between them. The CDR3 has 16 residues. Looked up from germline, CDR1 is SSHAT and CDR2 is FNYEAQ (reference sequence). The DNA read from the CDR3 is TGTGCCAGCAGTCCTTCCGCCGGGGGTCGGGTAGAGACC. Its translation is CASSPSAGGRVET. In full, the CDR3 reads CASSPSAGGRVETQYF.

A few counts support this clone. Here the CDR3 reads CASSRQTGDSYEQYF. The sequenced part of the CDR3 DNA is TGTGCCAGCAGCAGGCAGACGGGAGACAGCTACGAG. This sequence joins TRBV7-2 and TRBJ2-7; TRBD2 is a possible D gene (6 bases). The read falls 3 residues short of the CDR3 end, and the missing part is taken from the germline J gene. From germline, CDR1 is SGHTA and CDR2 FQGNSA. The V gene lost 5 bases and the J gene lost 3 bases, with 17 bases spanning the gap. CDR3 length equals 15 residues.

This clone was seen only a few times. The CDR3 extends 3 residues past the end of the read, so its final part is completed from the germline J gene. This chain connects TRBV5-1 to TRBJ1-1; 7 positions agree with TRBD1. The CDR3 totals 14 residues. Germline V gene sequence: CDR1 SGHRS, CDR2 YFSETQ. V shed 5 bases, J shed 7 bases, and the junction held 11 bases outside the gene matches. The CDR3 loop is CASRLGQAANEAFF. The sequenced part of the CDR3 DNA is TGCGCCAGCAGACTAGGACAGGCCGCCAATGAA.

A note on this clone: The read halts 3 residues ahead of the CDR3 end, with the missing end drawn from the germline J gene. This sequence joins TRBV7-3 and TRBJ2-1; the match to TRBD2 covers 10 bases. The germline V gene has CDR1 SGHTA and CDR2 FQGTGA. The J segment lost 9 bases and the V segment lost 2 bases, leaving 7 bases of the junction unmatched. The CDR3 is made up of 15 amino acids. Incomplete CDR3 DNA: TGTGCCAGCAGCTTACGGCTAGCGGGAGTTACTGAG. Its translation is CASSLRLAGVTE. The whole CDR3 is CASSLRLAGVTEQFF. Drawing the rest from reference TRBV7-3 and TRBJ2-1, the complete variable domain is GAGVSQTPSNKVTEKGKYVELRCDPISGHTALYWYRQSLGQGPEFLIYFQGTGAADDSGLPNDRFFAVRPEGSVSTLKIQRTERGDSAVYLCASSLRLAGVTEQFFGPGTRLTVL.

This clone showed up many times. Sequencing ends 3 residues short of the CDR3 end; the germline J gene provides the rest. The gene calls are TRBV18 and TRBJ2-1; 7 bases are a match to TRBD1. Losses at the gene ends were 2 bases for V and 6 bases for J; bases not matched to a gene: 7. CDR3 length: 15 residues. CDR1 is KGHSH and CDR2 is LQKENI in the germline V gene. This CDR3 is CASSPSDRRSNEQFF. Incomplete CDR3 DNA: TGTGCCAGCTCACCATCGGACAGGAGGAGCAATGAG.

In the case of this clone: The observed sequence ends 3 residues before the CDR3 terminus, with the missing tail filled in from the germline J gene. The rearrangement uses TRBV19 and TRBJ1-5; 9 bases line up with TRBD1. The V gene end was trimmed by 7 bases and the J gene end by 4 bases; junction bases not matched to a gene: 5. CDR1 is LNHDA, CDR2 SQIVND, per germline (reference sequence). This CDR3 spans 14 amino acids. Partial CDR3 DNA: TGTGCCAGTATCGGACAGGGGAGGAATCAGCCC. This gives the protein CASIGQGRNQP. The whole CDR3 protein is CASIGQGRNQPQHF.

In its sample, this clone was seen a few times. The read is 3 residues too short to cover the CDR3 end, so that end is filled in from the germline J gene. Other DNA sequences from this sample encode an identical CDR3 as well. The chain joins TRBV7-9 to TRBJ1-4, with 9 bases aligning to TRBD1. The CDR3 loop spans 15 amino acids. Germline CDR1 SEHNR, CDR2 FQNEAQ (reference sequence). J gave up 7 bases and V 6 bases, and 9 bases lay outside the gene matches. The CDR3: CASSKRQGGGEKLFF. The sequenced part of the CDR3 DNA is TGTGCCAGCAGTAAAAGACAGGGGGGTGGTGAAAAA.